Here is one TCR beta chain with its context. Germline V gives CDR1 SGHAT, CDR2 FQDESV (reference sequence). This CDR3 is 14 amino acids long. Trimming pared 5 bases from V and 4 bases from J, leaving 15 bases between. Generated by immunoSEQ multiplex PCR, the TCRdb table keeps only in-frame clones and is missing some. The repertoire has about 250,000 clones, 83% of them found once; the top ten carry 3.6%. This entry comes from a study of blood T cell repertoires in COVID-19. Across the study: In each case, the material was cDNA or gDNA derived from T cells, B-cell-depleted T cells, or PBMCs.

J is TRBJ2-7 and V is TRBV11-1; possibly TRBD1 for D (6 bases). What was sequenced was PBMCs or T cells enriched from blood (not recorded which). The clonotype was recovered from a middle-aged woman who had been exposed to COVID-19. The CDR3: CASSQGHLVYEQYF. CDR3 DNA: TGTGCCAGCAGCCAGGGACACTTGGTGTACGAGCAGTACTTC.